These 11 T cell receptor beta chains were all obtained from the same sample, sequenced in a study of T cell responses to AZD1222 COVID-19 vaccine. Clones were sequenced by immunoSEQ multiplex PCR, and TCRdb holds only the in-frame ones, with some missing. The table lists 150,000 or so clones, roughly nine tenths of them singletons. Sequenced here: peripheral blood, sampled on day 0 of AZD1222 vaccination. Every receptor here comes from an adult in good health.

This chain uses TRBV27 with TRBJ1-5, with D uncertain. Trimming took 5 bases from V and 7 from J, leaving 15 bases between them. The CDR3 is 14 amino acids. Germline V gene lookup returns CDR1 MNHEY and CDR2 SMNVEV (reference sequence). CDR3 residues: CASSIIGVRQPQHF. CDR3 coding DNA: TGTGCCAGCAGTATTATCGGGGTTAGGCAGCCCCAGCATTTT.

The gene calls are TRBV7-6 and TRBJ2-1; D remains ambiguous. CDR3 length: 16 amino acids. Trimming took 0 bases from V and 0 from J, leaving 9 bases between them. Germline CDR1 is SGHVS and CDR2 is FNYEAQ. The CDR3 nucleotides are TGTGCCAGCAGCTTAGCGTGGGGAAGCTCCTACAATGAGCAGTTCTTC. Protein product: CASSLAWGSSYNEQFF.

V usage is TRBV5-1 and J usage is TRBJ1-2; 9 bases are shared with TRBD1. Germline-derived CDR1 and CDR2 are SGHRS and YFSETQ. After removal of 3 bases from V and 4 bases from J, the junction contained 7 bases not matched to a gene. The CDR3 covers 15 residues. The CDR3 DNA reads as TGCGCCAGCAGCTCGGGACAGGGAACTGGCTATGGCTACACCTTC. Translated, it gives CASSSGQGTGYGYTF.

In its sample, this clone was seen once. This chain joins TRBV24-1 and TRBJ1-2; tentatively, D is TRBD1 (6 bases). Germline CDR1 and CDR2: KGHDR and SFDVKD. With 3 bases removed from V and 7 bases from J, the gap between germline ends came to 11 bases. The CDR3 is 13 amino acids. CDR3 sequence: CATSDTGFSGYTF. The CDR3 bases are TGTGCCACCAGTGATACAGGGTTTAGTGGCTACACCTTC.

The CDR3 nucleotides are TGCGCCAGCAGTCGGGGACAGCCGAACACTGAAGCTTTCTTT. This translates into CASSRGQPNTEAFF. The V call is TRBV10-2, the J call TRBJ1-1; 7 bases are a match to TRBD1. The CDR3 sequence is 14 residues long. Trimming took 5 bases from V and 1 from J; bases not matched to a gene: 4. In germline, CDR1 is WSHSY, CDR2 SAAADI.

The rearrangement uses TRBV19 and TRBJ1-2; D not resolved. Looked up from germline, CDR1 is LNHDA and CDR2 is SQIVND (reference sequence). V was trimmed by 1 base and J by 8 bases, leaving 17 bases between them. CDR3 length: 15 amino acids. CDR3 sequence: CASSIVTTPMGGYTF. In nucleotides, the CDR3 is TGTGCCAGTAGTATAGTCACAACTCCTATGGGAGGCTACACCTTC.

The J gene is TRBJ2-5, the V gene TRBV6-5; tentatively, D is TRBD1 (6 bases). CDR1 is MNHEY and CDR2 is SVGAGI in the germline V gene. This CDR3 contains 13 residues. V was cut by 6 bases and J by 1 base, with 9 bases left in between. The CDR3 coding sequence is TGTGCCAGCAGCCGGGACACCCAAGAGACCCAGTACTTC. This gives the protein CASSRDTQETQYF.

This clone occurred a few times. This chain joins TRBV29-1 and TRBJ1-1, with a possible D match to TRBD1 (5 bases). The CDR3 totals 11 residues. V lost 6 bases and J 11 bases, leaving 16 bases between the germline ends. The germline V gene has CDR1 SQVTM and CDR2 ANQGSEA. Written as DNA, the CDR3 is TGCAGCGTGGAGTTGGGGACCGCTGCTTTCTTT. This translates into CSVELGTAAFF.

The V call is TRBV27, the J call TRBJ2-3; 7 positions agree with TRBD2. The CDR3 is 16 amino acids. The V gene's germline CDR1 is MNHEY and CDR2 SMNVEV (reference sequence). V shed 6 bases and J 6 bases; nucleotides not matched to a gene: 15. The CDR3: CASSPAGDYIEDTQYF. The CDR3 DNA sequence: TGTGCCAGCAGCCCTGCGGGGGACTATATCGAGGATACGCAGTATTTT.

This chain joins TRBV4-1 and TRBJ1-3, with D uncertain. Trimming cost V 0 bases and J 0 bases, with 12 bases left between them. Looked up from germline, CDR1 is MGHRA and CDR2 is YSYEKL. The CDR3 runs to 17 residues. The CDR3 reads CASSQEARTISGNTIYF. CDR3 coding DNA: TGCGCCAGCAGCCAAGAAGCCCGTACCATCTCTGGAAACACCATATATTTT.

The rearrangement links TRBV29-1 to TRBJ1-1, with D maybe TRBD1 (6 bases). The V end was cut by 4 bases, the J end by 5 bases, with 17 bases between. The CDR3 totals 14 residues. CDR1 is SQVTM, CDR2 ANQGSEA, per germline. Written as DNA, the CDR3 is TGCAGCGTTGTATCGGGGGCACGGTGGACTGAAGCTTTCTTT. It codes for CSVVSGARWTEAFF.